The source of this TCR beta chain is a study of blood T cell repertoires in COVID-19. Overall study: The United States, Italy and Spain supplied acute and convalescent COVID-19 samples. Sources were T cells, B-cell-depleted T cells, or PBMCs; the material itself was cDNA or gDNA.

As regards this clone: Compared with germline, one end of the junction differs, possibly owing to a read error.

Patients in Seattle were enrolled during active infection, then followed longitudinally. Germline assignment: CDR1 MDHEN and CDR2 SYDVKM. This CDR3 is built from 13 residues. As processed by the authors: Estimation of nucleated cell counts relied on the amplification of reference gene primers. The protocol was immunoSEQ multiplex PCR, while the TCRdb copy is restricted to in-frame clones and leaves out a portion. V and J calls and clone size follow that table, whereas D and trimming were derived from the DNA. The table includes over 200,000 clones, more than 80% detected once. The origin of this receptor is a man between 25 and 39 years old with COVID-19, enrolled during active disease. Sequenced material: peripheral blood. This sequence joins TRBV28 and TRBJ1-6, with a possible D match to TRBD1 (6 bases). The CDR3 sequence is CASSLRQGPYGNF. The CDR3 DNA sequence: TGTGCCAGCAGTTTAAGGCAGGGGCCCTACGGGAACTTT. Full variable domain (missing parts from reference TRBV28 and TRBJ1-6): DVKVTQSSRYLVKRTGEKVFLECVQDMDHENMFWYRQDPGLGLRLIYFSYDVKMKEKGDIPEGYSVSREKKERFSLILESASTNQTSMYLCASSLRQGPYGNFGNGTRLTVT.